This entry describes one TCR beta chain. The trim removed 6 bases at V and 3 bases at J, leaving 5 bases unmatched. CDR1 is LNHNV, CDR2 YYDKDF, per germline (reference sequence). The CDR3 is 14 amino acids. The entry originates in a study of blood T cell repertoires in COVID-19. Study-level information: Samples of COVID-19 (acute and convalescent) were obtained from the United States, Italy and Spain. Sources were T cells, B-cell-depleted T cells, or PBMCs; the material itself was cDNA or gDNA.

Authors' data handling: Nucleated cell counts were estimated from reference gene primer amplification. The method was immunoSEQ multiplex PCR; TCRdb's version includes in-frame clones alone and lacks a portion of them. V, J and clone size were drawn from that table, and D and trimming were deduced from the DNA. The sample includes about 250,000 clones, approximately 91% of them seen just once. Sequencing was performed on peripheral blood. This clonotype was sampled from a woman aged 40 to 50 who had recovered from COVID-19. The chain links TRBV15 to TRBJ2-1; 7 positions agree with TRBD1. CDR3 DNA: TGTGCCACCAGGCCTCGGGACAGCTACAATGAGCAGTTCTTC. This sequence encodes CATRPRDSYNEQFF. Using reference TRBV15 and TRBJ2-1 for the parts outside the CDR3, the full variable domain is DAMVIQNPRYQVTQFGKPVTLSCSQTLNHNVMYWYQQKSSQAPKLLFHYYDKDFNNEADTPDNFQSRRPNTSFCFLDIRSPGLGDTAMYLCATRPRDSYNEQFFGPGTRLTVL.